These 8 T cell receptor beta chains came from one sample sequenced in a study of cytomegalovirus exposure and HLA in healthy donors. With 60 Vbeta and 13 Jbeta primers, the PCR was carried out. Clones were sequenced by immunoSEQ multiplex PCR, and TCRdb holds only the in-frame ones, with some missing. The sample holds 110,000 to 150,000 clones. Input material: PBMCs. These receptors were obtained from a man aged 35-49 years in good health and CMV-seronegative.

The genes are TRBV19 and TRBJ1-2; 12 bases are a match to TRBD1. With 3 bases clipped from V and 8 bases from J, the junction kept 16 bases outside the gene matches. The CDR3 contains 18 residues. CDR1 and CDR2 (germline): LNHDA, SQIVND (reference sequence). In nucleotides, the CDR3 is TGTGCCAGTAGTATTCCCAATCGACCGGGACAGGGGGCAGGAGGCTACACCTTC. This encodes CASSIPNRPGQGAGGYTF.

The V call is TRBV4-2, the J call TRBJ2-3, with TRBD1 identical over 7 bases. The CDR3 spans 16 residues. Per germline, CDR1 LGHNA and CDR2 YNFKEQ. J gave up 0 bases and V 0 bases, and 3 bases lay outside the gene matches. CDR3 coding DNA: TGTGCCAGCAGCCAAGAGGACAGGTTCAGCACAGATACGCAGTATTTT. Its protein is CASSQEDRFSTDTQYF.

The V and J genes are TRBV27 and TRBJ1-1; D perhaps matches TRBD1 (5 bases). This CDR3 region has 13 residues. The V gene's germline CDR1 is MNHEY and CDR2 SMNVEV (reference sequence). The V end was cut by 4 bases, the J end by 4 bases, with 10 bases between. The CDR3 loop is CASSWDSSTEAFF. The CDR3 region has the DNA TGTGCCAGCAGTTGGGACTCCTCCACTGAAGCTTTCTTT.

This sequence joins TRBV29-1 and TRBJ1-1, with D possibly TRBD1 on 6 matching bases. The CDR3 sequence is 13 residues long. Germline V gene sequence: CDR1 SQVTM, CDR2 ANQGSEA. The V and J ends lost 7 bases and 7 bases respectively, with 19 bases between them. Written as DNA, the CDR3 is TGCAGCGGGGGCGGGGGGACAACAGGTGAAGCTTTCTTT. Amino acids: CSGGGGTTGEAFF.

CDR3 sequence reads: CASSPRQGDEKLFF. The CDR3 coding sequence is TGCGCCAGCAGCCCCCGACAGGGCGACGAAAAACTGTTTTTT. The chain uses TRBV4-3 and TRBJ1-4; 7 positions agree with TRBD1. The V gene's germline CDR1 is LGHNA and CDR2 YSLEER. V shed 4 bases and J 8 bases; nucleotides not matched to a gene: 7. The CDR3 covers 14 residues.

The gene calls are TRBV28 and TRBJ1-2, with TRBD1 matching 7 bases. The CDR3 spans 16 residues. V shed 4 bases and J 2 bases; nucleotides not matched to a gene: 10. The germline V gene encodes CDR1 MDHEN and CDR2 SYDVKM. The CDR3 here is CASSSQATGYNYGYTF. Written as DNA, the CDR3 is TGTGCCAGCAGTTCTCAGGCGACAGGGTACAACTATGGCTACACCTTC.

The chain couples TRBV6-5 to TRBJ2-7; 7 bases are shared with TRBD1. Unmatched junction bases numbered 7, after V lost 4 bases and J lost 1 base. Germline CDR1 MNHEY, CDR2 SVGAGI. The CDR3 sequence is 15 residues long. In DNA form, the CDR3 reads TGTGCCAGCAGTTCCGCAGACAGGGCATCCTACGAGCAGTACTTC. Translation gives CASSSADRASYEQYF.

The chain employs TRBV7-8 and TRBJ1-3; 10 bases agree with TRBD1. Looked up from germline, CDR1 is SGHVS and CDR2 is FQNEAQ. V lost 5 bases to trimming and J lost 0 bases; unmatched junction nucleotides: 4. The length of the CDR3 is 16 residues. CDR3 region: CASSPRDRGSGNTIYF. The CDR3 nucleotides read TGTGCCAGCAGCCCTAGGGACAGGGGCTCTGGAAACACCATATATTTT.